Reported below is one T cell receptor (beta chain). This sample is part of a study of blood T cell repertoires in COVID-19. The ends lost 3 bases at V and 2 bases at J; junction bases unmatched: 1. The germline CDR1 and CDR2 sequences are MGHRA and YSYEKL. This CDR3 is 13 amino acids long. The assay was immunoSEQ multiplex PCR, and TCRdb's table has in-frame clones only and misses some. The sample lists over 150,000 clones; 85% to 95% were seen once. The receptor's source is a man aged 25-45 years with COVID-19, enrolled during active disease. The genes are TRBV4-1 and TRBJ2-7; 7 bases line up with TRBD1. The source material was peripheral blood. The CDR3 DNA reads TGCGCCAGCAGCCATCAGGGGGCCTACGAGCAGTACTTC. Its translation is CASSHQGAYEQYF.